This T cell receptor beta chain appears in the sequencing data of a study of blood T cell repertoires in COVID-19. In germline, CDR1 is SGHRS, CDR2 YFSETQ. This CDR3 contains 14 residues. The V gene end was trimmed by 0 bases and the J gene end by 5 bases; junction bases not matched to a gene: 4. Original processing notes: Counts of nucleated cells, estimated from reference gene primer amplification, were obtained. Sequencing used immunoSEQ multiplex PCR; TCRdb keeps in-frame clones, though not all of them. Clonal size and the V and J genes are those of that table, whereas D and trimming came from the DNA. The table shows a few hundred thousand clones, with roughly 89% occurring only once. Adults between about 18 and 95 years of age took part from about two dozen US areas. Cohort placement rested on clinical history that participants reported themselves. Two negative PCRs, clearance, or symptom resolution characterized the recovered Cohort 3 donors.

The chain links TRBV5-1 to TRBJ2-5; 7 positions agree with TRBD2. The source is a woman between 55 and 75 years old who had recovered from COVID-19. The sample was PBMCs or T cells enriched from blood (not recorded which). CDR3: CASSLGGGKETQYF. CDR3 nucleotides: TGCGCCAGCAGCTTGGGCGGGGGTAAGGAGACCCAGTACTTC.